This passage covers 27 T cell receptor beta chains from one sample sequenced in a study of T cells in Graves' hyperthyroidism and ophthalmopathy. The investigators amplified TCR beta CDR3 regions from RNA transcripts. First-round RT-PCR with HTBI primers amplified the TCR CDR3 region. TCRdb analysed the multiplex PCR reads with MiXCR anew, one entry per CDR3 protein. Here the sample spans about 52,000 distinct CDR3 sequences, roughly 50% being singletons. The specimen sequenced was blood. These receptors originate from a woman between 45 and 60 years old with Graves' ophthalmopathy.

This clonotype was observed many times. The chain couples TRBV13 to TRBJ2-1, with 10 nucleotides matching TRBD2. Trimming removed 1 base from V and 2 bases from J; junction bases left unmatched: 5. Germline lookup yields CDR1 PRHDT and CDR2 FYEKMQ (reference sequence). CDR3 length equals 17 residues. The CDR3 coding sequence is TGTGCCAGCAGCTTAGAAGGACTAGCGGTCCCCTACAATGAGCAGTTCTTC. Translation gives CASSLEGLAVPYNEQFF.

This chain connects TRBV10-3 to TRBJ1-6; D not resolved. The CDR3 totals 16 residues. Germline CDR1 and CDR2: ENHRY and SYGVKD. V was trimmed by 3 bases and J by 8 bases, leaving 17 bases between them. This CDR3 reads CAISERMGGRDSPLHF. In DNA, the CDR3 is TGTGCCATCAGTGAACGAATGGGAGGGAGGGATTCACCCCTCCACTTT.

This clonotype was counted many times. The chain carries TRBV19 and TRBJ2-7; 9 bases fit TRBD2. The germline V gene encodes CDR1 LNHDA and CDR2 SQIVND (reference sequence). Trimming removed 6 bases from V and 5 bases from J; junction bases left unmatched: 14. This CDR3 contains 16 residues. In DNA form, the CDR3 reads TGTGCCAGTAGCCCCCGGCGGGGGGGCCCATACGACGAGCAGTACTTC. This encodes CASSPRRGGPYDEQYF.

Notes on this clonotype: Given the absence of the conserved phenylalanine or tryptophan at the CDR3 end, a read error is likely. V gene TRBV7-3 combines with J gene TRBJ2-3; D ambiguous. This CDR3 has 16 amino acids. Germline CDR1 and CDR2: SGHTA and FQGTGA. V lost 3 bases to trimming and J lost 0 bases, with 13 bases between them. CDR3 DNA: TGTGCCAGCAGCTTGGTCGCCCCTTCTAGCACAGATACGCAGTATCTT. Translated: CASSLVAPSSTDTQYL.

The chain carries TRBV20-1 and TRBJ2-3; TRBD2 agrees at 7 bases. Per the germline V gene, CDR1 is DFQATT and CDR2 is SNEGSKA (reference sequence). This CDR3 is built from 16 residues. J lost 4 bases, V lost 6 bases, and 16 bases had no gene match. The CDR3 coding sequence is TGCAGTGCGACTAGCACTCCGGACTTCCCCCCAGATACGCAGTATTTT. This codes for CSATSTPDFPPDTQYF.

There are many counts of this clonotype. The V call is TRBV7-2, the J call TRBJ1-5; D is perhaps TRBD1 (5 bases). V was cut by 5 bases and J by 3 bases, with 11 bases left in between. Looked up from germline, CDR1 is SGHTA and CDR2 is FQGNSA. CDR3 length equals 14 residues. The CDR3 loop is CASSPAGNNQPQHF. DNA of the CDR3: TGTGCCAGCAGCCCGGCAGGGAACAATCAGCCCCAGCATTTT.

This clonotype was picked up one time. The V and J genes are TRBV29-1 and TRBJ1-5; 7 bases agree with TRBD1. The V gene's germline CDR1 is SQVTM and CDR2 ANQGSEA. Trimming removed 1 base from V and 4 bases from J; junction bases left unmatched: 4. CDR3 length: 14 residues. The CDR3 here is CSVEGGGGNQPQHF. CDR3 nucleotide sequence: TGCAGCGTTGAAGGAGGGGGCGGGAATCAGCCCCAGCATTTT.

The chain has TRBV20-1 and TRBJ2-3; 10 bases are shared with TRBD1. There are 16 residues in the CDR3. Germline CDR1 DFQATT, CDR2 SNEGSKA (reference sequence). The ends lost 3 bases at V and 2 bases at J; junction bases unmatched: 8. CDR3 bases: TGCAGTGCTAGGGACGACAGGGGGCGGAACACAGATACGCAGTATTTT. Translation gives CSARDDRGRNTDTQYF.

This sequence joins TRBV29-1 and TRBJ2-1; 7 bases line up with TRBD2. Germline assignment: CDR1 SQVTM and CDR2 ANQGSEA. The CDR3 length is 12 residues. Unmatched junction bases numbered 4, after V lost 2 bases and J lost 9 bases. CDR3: CSVEIGGGEQFF. The CDR3 nucleotides read TGCAGCGTTGAAATTGGGGGGGGTGAGCAGTTCTTC.

There are many counts of this clonotype. The rearrangement joins TRBV20-1 to TRBJ1-5; a weak D match, TRBD1 (6 bases). The CDR3 loop spans 13 amino acids. CDR1 and CDR2 (germline): DFQATT, SNEGSKA (reference sequence). Deletions cut 6 bases from V and 9 bases from J, with 18 bases between. The CDR3 coding sequence is TGCAGTGCCTTCCGGGACACAGGCTCGCCCCAGCATTTT. It specifies CSAFRDTGSPQHF.

This clonotype was counted a single time. The chain couples TRBV6-5 to TRBJ2-1; D gene unclear. Germline V gives CDR1 MNHEY, CDR2 SVGAGI. The germline V and J ends were trimmed by 0 bases and 7 bases, with 7 bases remaining between them. The CDR3 is 13 amino acids. This chain's CDR3 is CASSYSKVNEQFF. CDR3 nucleotides: TGTGCCAGCAGTTACTCGAAAGTGAATGAGCAGTTCTTC.

This clonotype was observed at least ten times. J is TRBJ2-1 and V is TRBV6-5; 9 nucleotides align to TRBD1. There are 16 residues in the CDR3. CDR1 and CDR2 (germline): MNHEY, SVGAGI. With V trimmed by 0 bases and J by 9 bases, 9 bases remained unmatched. The CDR3 DNA sequence: TGTGCCAGCAGTTACTCTACGACAGGGGGGGCTGCTGAGCAGTTCTTC. The encoded protein is CASSYSTTGGAAEQFF.

About this clonotype itself: Because it lacks the conserved phenylalanine or tryptophan at the end, this CDR3 is likely a read error. This chain uses TRBV19 with TRBJ2-1, with 8 bases that match TRBD1. The germline CDR1 and CDR2 sequences are LNHDA and SQIVND (reference sequence). The CDR3 consists of 17 residues. The junction had 12 bases not matched to a gene; V was cut back by 5 bases and J by 3 bases. For the CDR3, the DNA is TGTGCCAGTAGTGCTTTTAGGTTCGGGACAGGCTACAATGAGCAGTTCCTC. Protein sequence: CASSAFRFGTGYNEQFL.

This clonotype was recorded at least ten times. The chain has TRBV12-3 or TRBV12-4 and TRBJ2-4, with D maybe TRBD2 (5 bases). There are 12 residues in the CDR3. V lost 7 bases to trimming and J lost 16 bases, with 20 bases between them. CDR3: CASTTLGGYHYF. The CDR3, as DNA: TGTGCCAGCACTACCCTCGGAGGTTATCACTACTTC.

The count of this clonotype is one. The CDR3 reads CASSGEGAQETQYF. In DNA, the CDR3 is TGCGCCAGCAGCGGGGAGGGGGCACAAGAGACCCAGTACTTC. The gene calls are TRBV5-1 and TRBJ2-5; D may correspond to TRBD1 or TRBD2 (7 bases each). V was shortened by 4 bases and J by 2 bases, with 12 bases between the two germline ends. The CDR3 is 14 residues long. The germline gives CDR1 SGHRS, CDR2 YFSETQ. Drawing the rest from reference TRBV5-1 and TRBJ2-5, the complete variable domain is KAGVTQTPRYLIKTRGQQVTLSCSPISGHRSVSWYQQTPGQGLQFLFEYFSETQRNKGNFPGRFSGRQFSNSRSEMNVSTLELGDSALYLCASSGEGAQETQYFGPGTRLLVL.

This clonotype was seen ten or more times. The V call is TRBV12-3 or TRBV12-4, the J call TRBJ1-4; 7 bases map to TRBD1. The CDR3 runs to 14 residues. With 6 bases clipped from V and 4 bases from J, the junction kept 5 bases outside the gene matches. DNA of the CDR3: TGTGCCAGCAGGTCCGGGACAGTTAATGAAAAACTGTTTTTT. It translates to CASRSGTVNEKLFF.

The table lists this clonotype with many counts. The rearrangement uses TRBV6-4 and TRBJ2-3; either TRBD1 or TRBD2 may supply D (6 bases each). This CDR3 contains 13 residues. Germline V gene data show CDR1 as MRHNA and CDR2 as SNTAGT. V was cut by 8 bases and J by 2 bases, with 11 bases left in between. The CDR3, as DNA: TGTGCCAGCGGTGCGGGACACACAGATACGCAGTATTTT. It yields the protein CASGAGHTDTQYF.

With respect to this clonotype: Given a much more abundant clone one base away, this may be a read error. The CDR3 carries no conserved terminal phenylalanine or tryptophan, so it likely arises from a read error. J is TRBJ2-3 and V is TRBV6-5; 11 bases fit TRBD2. CDR1 MNHEY and CDR2 SVGAGI come from the germline V gene. V lost 2 bases, J lost 1 base, and 2 bases stayed unmatched. There are 16 residues in the CDR3. The CDR3 reads CASSYELAGGTDTQYL. The CDR3 nucleotides are TGTGCCAGCAGTTACGAACTAGCGGGAGGCACAGATACGCAGTATCTT.

The J gene is TRBJ2-1, the V gene TRBV20-1, with a tentative D call TRBD1 (5 bases). Between the trimmed V and J ends, which lost 0 bases and 5 bases, there was a span of 8 bases. Germline assignment: CDR1 DFQATT and CDR2 SNEGSKA (reference sequence). CDR3 length equals 13 residues. The DNA for the CDR3 is TGCAGTGCTAGAGATGGCAGGGACAATGAGCAGTTCTTC. It specifies CSARDGRDNEQFF.

At least ten counts were recorded for this clonotype. Relative to the germline gene, one junction end is altered; a read error may explain this. The CDR3 reads CASSVDRGRETQYF. CDR3 bases: TGTGCTAGCAGTGTTGACAGGGGGCGAGAGACCCAGTACTTC. The chain couples TRBV2 to TRBJ2-5; 10 nucleotides line up with TRBD1. The CDR3 runs to 14 residues. The germline V gene encodes CDR1 SNHLY and CDR2 FYNNEI.

The chain has TRBV5-1 and TRBJ2-2; D unclear. This CDR3 comprises 15 residues. The V end lost 1 base, the J end lost 8 bases, and 15 bases lay between the germline ends. Germline values: CDR1 SGHRS, CDR2 YFSETQ. DNA of the CDR3: TGCGCCAGCAGCTTGAGGCAGGTTCTCTCTGGGGAGCTGTTTTTT. Translating gives CASSLRQVLSGELFF.

This clonotype was picked up many times. J is TRBJ1-1 and V is TRBV12-3 or TRBV12-4; a weak D match, TRBD1 (6 bases). The V end lost 8 bases, the J end lost 5 bases, and 18 bases lay between the germline ends. This CDR3 has 14 residues. The CDR3: CASYPNSGVTEAFF. CDR3 in DNA: TGTGCCAGCTACCCCAATTCAGGGGTAACTGAAGCTTTCTTT.

This clonotype was seen ten or more times. This chain connects TRBV6-5 to TRBJ1-2; D remains unclear. CDR1 and CDR2 from the germline V gene are MNHEY and SVGAGI. This CDR3 is 14 amino acids long. V lost 6 bases and J 0 bases, leaving 11 bases between the germline ends. This CDR3 is CASSPTEPNYGYTF. CDR3 in DNA: TGTGCCAGCAGCCCGACGGAACCTAACTATGGCTACACCTTC.

A note on this clonotype: Compared with germline, one end of the junction differs, possibly owing to a read error. The CDR3 here is CSARDFLRPGGAYEQNF. CDR3 DNA sequence: TGCAGTGCTAGAGATTTTCTCCGGCCAGGGGGCGCCTACGAGCAGAACTTC. The genes are TRBV20-1 and TRBJ2-7; 8 bases align to TRBD1. Germline CDR1 and CDR2: DFQATT and SNEGSKA (reference sequence). The CDR3 contains 17 residues.

This clonotype was counted once. The chain recombines TRBV20-1 with TRBJ1-2; maybe TRBD1 (5 bases). Per germline, CDR1 DFQATT and CDR2 SNEGSKA (reference sequence). Trimming took off 1 base at V and 7 bases at J, with 10 bases between the two ends. The CDR3 totals 12 residues. CDR3 sequence reads: CSARVPGFGYTF. CDR3 bases: TGCAGTGCTAGAGTCCCAGGGTTTGGCTACACCTTC.

The chain has TRBV2 and TRBJ2-5, with a weak D call TRBD2 (5 bases). The ends were cut back, 6 bases at V and 1 base at J, with 15 bases in the middle. The germline V gene has CDR1 SNHLY and CDR2 FYNNEI. CDR3 length: 15 residues. The CDR3 DNA sequence: TGTGCCAGCAGGCGTACTAGTGGCGGCCAAGAGACCCAGTACTTC. Translated: CASRRTSGGQETQYF.

Details on this clonotype: Because the CDR3 is missing its conserved closing phenylalanine or tryptophan, this is likely a read error. The V call is TRBV5-1, the J call TRBJ2-2, with TRBD1 identical over 12 bases. V lost 5 bases to trimming and J lost 5 bases; unmatched junction nucleotides: 7. Germline CDR1 and CDR2: SGHRS and YFSETQ. The CDR3 loop spans 16 amino acids. The CDR3 is CASSPGQGALTGELFV. The CDR3 nucleotides are TGCGCCAGCAGTCCGGGACAGGGGGCGTTGACCGGGGAGCTGTTTGTT.